The following is a TCR beta chain sequence with its context. Its specificity is unknown. The data were obtained in a study of CXCR3-negative and CXCR3-positive naive CD8 T cells. Findings and limits, study-wide: Within a donor, both naive subsets shared TRBV-TRBJ usage, unlike memory cells.

This CDR3 spans 13 amino acids. Germline V gives CDR1 SQVTM, CDR2 ANQGSEA. Triplicate sorts of 250,000 to 350,000 cells per CD8+ subset. All TRB cDNA libraries came from 5' RACE performed with UMI labels. From its re-call of the 5' RACE reads, TCRdb lists each CDR3 protein once, without DNA. The sample's table shows several thousand distinct CDR3 sequences. The sample taken for sequencing was naive CXCR3- CD8+ T cells from blood. Noted subset: CD45RO-CCR7+CD27+CD95- naive CD8+ T cells lacking CXCR3 (TNR3-). The clonotype was recovered from a human donor in good health. Some clones in this sample may be carry-over from other donors' samples. V gene TRBV29-1 combines with J gene TRBJ1-4. The CDR3 loop is CSVEGKEDEKLFF.